The 2 T cell receptor beta chains below come from one sample, sequenced in a study of blood T cell repertoires in COVID-19 (dated by TCRdb to about 2020). Libraries came from the immunoSEQ multiplex PCR assay. Here the immuneACCESS table is served through TCRdb, limited to in-frame sequences with V and J called. Missing clones are a known gap in these copies; in checked studies unresolved V genes cover under half, and the rest lacks a known reason. The sample contains about 170,000 clones, roughly 80% of them found a single time. The ten most abundant clones make up about 14% of the sample. Sample: peripheral blood. Receptor source: a woman aged 70-85 years with COVID-19, enrolled during active disease.

The V call is TRBV19, the J call TRBJ1-4; 9 nucleotides match TRBD1. Germline assignment: CDR1 LNHDA and CDR2 SQIVND (reference sequence). Trimming removed 5 bases from V and 7 bases from J; junction bases left unmatched: 5. The CDR3 is 14 residues long. DNA of the CDR3: TGTGCCAGTAGTGCACAGGGGGCGAGTGAAAAACTGTTTTTT. As protein: CASSAQGASEKLFF.

The chain recombines TRBV29-1 with TRBJ2-5, with 10 bases aligning to TRBD2. Germline CDR1 and CDR2: SQVTM and ANQGSEA. This CDR3 has 12 amino acids. The V and J ends lost 6 bases and 5 bases, in that order; junction bases with no gene match: 3. In DNA form, the CDR3 reads TGCAGCGTAGCGGGAGGGCGGGAGACCCAGTACTTC. Its protein product is CSVAGGRETQYF.